One and the same sample provided the 26 T cell receptor beta chains below, sequenced in a study of blood T cells in healthy people across ages. Combining a sample-barcoded 5' primer with a J-beta primer mix, a second PCR ran for about 7 to 12 cycles. In TCRdb, the 5' RACE reads were re-called with MiXCR into one record per CDR3 protein. The sample holds over 500,000 distinct CDR3 sequences, 52% seen once. The specimen was blood. Source of these receptors: a woman of 80 years or more in good health.

This clonotype occurred a few times. A clone one base away is much larger, so this may be a read error. The chain combines TRBV12-3 or TRBV12-4 with TRBJ2-5, with TRBD1 identical over 8 bases. V trimming: 5 bases; J trimming: 11 bases; junction bases outside the gene matches: 13. The CDR3 totals 14 residues. In nucleotides, the CDR3 is TGTGCCAGCAGTGTCGGACAGGGCGACAATGAGCAGTACTTC. This codes for CASSVGQGDNEQYF.

Comment on this clonotype: A read error may produce the germline difference seen at one junction end. The CDR3 is CARSEYFTGPQHF. Here the CDR3 DNA reads TGTGCCAGAAGTGAATACTTCACGGGACCCCAGCATTTT. The rearrangement links TRBV6-1 to TRBJ1-5, with D uncertain. This CDR3 region has 13 residues. Germline V gives CDR1 MNHNS, CDR2 SASEGT.

This clonotype showed up just a few times. This chain links TRBV28 with TRBJ1-1; possible D gene TRBD1, 6 bases. This CDR3 has 11 amino acids. Trimming removed 9 bases from V and 3 bases from J, with 8 bases in between. From germline, CDR1 is MDHEN and CDR2 SYDVKM. The CDR3 protein is CASKGDTEAFF. Written as DNA, the CDR3 is TGTGCCAGTAAGGGGGACACTGAAGCTTTCTTT.

In this sample, this clonotype turned up a few times. The chain joins TRBV27 to TRBJ2-2, with a weak D call TRBD2 (5 bases). The germline V gene encodes CDR1 MNHEY and CDR2 SMNVEV (reference sequence). There are 15 residues in the CDR3. V was shortened by 5 bases and J by 3 bases, with 13 bases between the two germline ends. CDR3 amino acids: CASSAGRDYTGELFF. CDR3 coding DNA: TGTGCCAGCAGTGCCGGACGGGATTACACCGGGGAGCTGTTTTTT.

This clonotype was observed a few times. A read error is possible here, since a much larger clone lies one base away. The chain links TRBV5-1 to TRBJ2-1; D perhaps matches TRBD2 (6 bases). This CDR3 has 14 amino acids. Germline assignment: CDR1 SGHRS and CDR2 YFSETQ. Trimming took off 4 bases at V and 8 bases at J, with 16 bases between the two ends. DNA for the CDR3: TGCGCCAGCAGCGTGGGAGGAGGGCCGGATGAGCAGTTCTTC. This sequence encodes CASSVGGGPDEQFF. Supplemented by reference TRBV5-1 and TRBJ2-1, the full variable domain reads KAGVTQTPRYLIKTRGQQVTLSCSPISGHRSVSWYQQTPGQGLQFLFEYFSETQRNKGNFPGRFSGRQFSNSRSEMNVSTLELGDSALYLCASSVGGGPDEQFFGPGTRLTVL.

This clonotype was seen only a few times. V usage is TRBV9 and J usage is TRBJ2-3; a possible D gene is TRBD1 (6 bases). This CDR3 region has 16 residues. Germline V gives CDR1 SGDLS, CDR2 YYNGEE. The V end lost 3 bases, the J end lost 2 bases, and 16 bases lay between the germline ends. CDR3 residues: CASSAVGAPTTDTQYF. The CDR3 nucleotides read TGTGCCAGCAGCGCCGTGGGGGCTCCAACCACAGATACGCAGTATTTT.

J is TRBJ1-5 and V is TRBV4-1; maybe TRBD1 (6 bases). This CDR3 comprises 14 residues. Trimming removed 8 bases at V and 5 bases at J, with 16 bases between. The V gene's germline CDR1 is MGHRA and CDR2 YSYEKL. The CDR3 protein is CASGHREEDQPQHF. The CDR3 bases are TGCGCCAGCGGACACAGGGAGGAAGATCAGCCCCAGCATTTT.

This clonotype was counted at least ten times. This chain joins TRBV27 and TRBJ2-1; maybe TRBD1 (5 bases). This CDR3 is built from 14 residues. V lost 8 bases and J 0 bases, leaving 11 bases between the germline ends. From germline, CDR1 is MNHEY and CDR2 SMNVEV (reference sequence). CDR3 protein: CASSLGVSYNEQFF. CDR3 coding DNA: TGTGCCAGCTCCTTAGGGGTCTCCTACAATGAGCAGTTCTTC.

About this clonotype: Being one base from a much bigger clone, this may be a read error. The chain carries TRBV27 and TRBJ1-1; D gene ambiguous. This CDR3 is built from 16 residues. Germline loops: CDR1 MNHEY, CDR2 SMNVEV (reference sequence). Trimming left V 7 bases short and J 0 bases short, with 18 bases between. The CDR3: CASMSPTHGMNTEAFF. In DNA, the CDR3 is TGTGCCAGCATGAGCCCGACACATGGCATGAACACTGAAGCTTTCTTT.

This chain links TRBV6-6 with TRBJ2-7; the D gene is possibly TRBD1 (6 bases). V was trimmed by 0 bases and J by 6 bases, leaving 9 bases between them. The CDR3 is 13 residues long. Germline V gene lookup returns CDR1 MNHNY and CDR2 SVGAGI (reference sequence). The CDR3 here is CASSYSGQSEQYF. The DNA for the CDR3 is TGTGCCAGCAGTTACTCCGGACAGAGCGAGCAGTACTTC.

This clonotype was detected only a few times. The J gene is TRBJ2-1, the V gene TRBV12-3 or TRBV12-4; no firm D call. The J call is uncertain, as TRBJ2-7 better fits the DNA end. The CDR3 is 14 amino acids. The CDR3 protein is CASSFKSSYNEQYF. The CDR3 nucleotides are TGTGCCAGCAGTTTTAAAAGCTCCTACAATGAGCAGTACTTC.

This clonotype showed up many times. The rearrangement joins TRBV12-3 or TRBV12-4 to TRBJ2-3; weak D call: TRBD2 (7 bases). This CDR3 spans 13 amino acids. V shed 10 bases and J shed 2 bases, with 13 bases lying between them. The CDR3 nucleotides read TGTGCCACCGGGGGGCCGAACACAGATACGCAGTATTTT. This encodes CATGGPNTDTQYF.

The rearrangement links TRBV4-1 to TRBJ1-3; the D is unclear. Germline-derived CDR1 and CDR2 are MGHRA and YSYEKL. The length of the CDR3 is 15 residues. V lost 0 bases and J 0 bases, leaving 6 bases between the germline ends. The CDR3 reads CASSQDNISGNTIYF. The CDR3 DNA sequence: TGCGCCAGCAGCCAAGATAACATCTCTGGAAACACCATATATTTT.

V gene TRBV5-1 combines with J gene TRBJ2-1; D perhaps matches TRBD1 (6 bases). Germline V CDR1 and CDR2: SGHRS, YFSETQ. V dropped 4 bases and J dropped 1 base, with 21 bases sitting between them. The CDR3 contains 18 residues. The CDR3 coding sequence is TGCGCCAGCAGCGGAACAGGGACCGATGGCTTTTCCTACAATGAGCAGTTCTTC. As protein: CASSGTGTDGFSYNEQFF. Based on the CDR3 plus reference TRBV5-1 and TRBJ2-1, the full variable domain is KAGVTQTPRYLIKTRGQQVTLSCSPISGHRSVSWYQQTPGQGLQFLFEYFSETQRNKGNFPGRFSGRQFSNSRSEMNVSTLELGDSALYLCASSGTGTDGFSYNEQFFGPGTRLTVL.

The chain combines TRBV24-1 with TRBJ1-2; TRBD1 aligns across 7 bases. CDR3 length: 14 amino acids. Trimming removed 1 base from V and 6 bases from J; junction bases left unmatched: 4. Germline V lookup: CDR1 KGHDR, CDR2 SFDVKD. The CDR3 DNA reads TGTGCCACCAGTGATTTTCGGGACAGAGATGGCTACACCTTC. As protein: CATSDFRDRDGYTF.

On this clonotype itself: A read error may account for a junction end that differs from germline. In nucleotides, the CDR3 is TGTGACAGCAGCCAGAGCGGGATTGAGGAGGATGAGCAGTTCTTC. This sequence encodes CDSSQSGIEEDEQFF. The chain uses TRBV14 and TRBJ2-1, with 7 nucleotides matching TRBD2. Germline V gene sequence: CDR1 SGHDN, CDR2 FVKESK. CDR3 length: 15 residues.

Concerning this clonotype itself: A much larger clone lies one base from this, so it may be a read error. The gene calls are TRBV6-1 and TRBJ2-7; D remains ambiguous. The CDR3 runs to 14 residues. The V gene's germline CDR1 is MNHNS and CDR2 SASEGT. CDR3 bases: TGTGCCAACAGTGAAGTGCCGTTCTTCTACGAGCAGTACTTC. Translation: CANSEVPFFYEQYF.

The rearrangement links TRBV3-1 to TRBJ1-5; no reliable D call. Trimming took 4 bases from V and 6 from J, leaving 10 bases between them. CDR3 size: 13 residues. CDR1 and CDR2 (germline): LGHDT, YNNKEL (reference sequence). The CDR3, as DNA: TGTGCCAGCAGCCGACAAATGGGTCAGCCCCAGCATTTT. Its translation: CASSRQMGQPQHF.

The V call is TRBV13, the J call TRBJ2-3; TRBD2 aligns across 11 bases. The CDR3 contains 16 residues. Trimming at V came to 5 bases and at J to 5 bases, leaving 9 bases not matched to a gene. Looked up from germline, CDR1 is PRHDT and CDR2 is FYEKMQ (reference sequence). The CDR3 DNA reads TGTGCCAGCAGCGTTACTAGCGGGAGTGGTAAAGATACGCAGTATTTT. The encoded protein is CASSVTSGSGKDTQYF.

This clonotype turned up a few times. CDR3 amino acids: CASRAGQVNTEAFF. CDR3 in DNA: TGTGCCAGCAGGGCGGGACAGGTGAACACTGAAGCTTTCTTT. The chain is built from TRBV12-3 or TRBV12-4 and TRBJ1-1, with 8 bases fitting TRBD1. The V segment lost 6 bases and the J segment 0 bases; nucleotides outside the gene matches: 3. The CDR3 totals 14 residues.

To note about this clonotype: A much larger clone is a single base away; this may be a read error. This rearrangement joins TRBV7-8 to TRBJ2-3; 7 positions agree with TRBD1. V shed 4 bases and J 4 bases; nucleotides not matched to a gene: 11. The CDR3 has 16 amino acids. Germline loops: CDR1 SGHVS, CDR2 FQNEAQ. The DNA for the CDR3 is TGTGCCAGCAGCTCCCGAAAAGGGACAGACCCAGATACGCAGTATTTT. This encodes CASSSRKGTDPDTQYF.

In this sample, this clonotype turned up many times. The rearrangement joins TRBV9 to TRBJ2-3; D possibly corresponds to TRBD2 (6 bases). The CDR3 runs 15 residues. The germline V gene encodes CDR1 SGDLS and CDR2 YYNGEE. Between the trimmed V and J ends, which lost 2 bases and 0 bases, there was a span of 10 bases. The CDR3 DNA reads TGTGCCAGCAGCGTTAGCGGTACTAGCACAGATACGCAGTATTTT. Translated, it gives CASSVSGTSTDTQYF.

The chain links TRBV20-1 to TRBJ1-2; D unclear. V was shortened by 4 bases and J by 3 bases, with 12 bases between the two germline ends. This CDR3 is built from 13 residues. Germline values: CDR1 DFQATT, CDR2 SNEGSKA (reference sequence). The CDR3 DNA sequence: TGCAGTGCTACAACACCTAAGGACTATGGCTACACCTTC. Translation: CSATTPKDYGYTF.

As concerns this clonotype: This may be a read error: a much more frequent sequence differs by one nucleotide. V gene TRBV24-1 combines with J gene TRBJ2-4; 13 nucleotides agree with TRBD2. The germline CDR1 and CDR2 sequences are KGHDR and SFDVKD. The V gene end was trimmed by 10 bases and the J gene end by 13 bases; junction bases not matched to a gene: 12. The CDR3 loop spans 14 amino acids. This CDR3 reads CATGTSGNLNEQYF. CDR3 nucleotides: TGTGCCACGGGGACTAGCGGGAATCTCAATGAGCAGTACTTC.

This clonotype appeared many times. V usage is TRBV4-1 and J usage is TRBJ1-2; D is undetermined. Germline V gene lookup returns CDR1 MGHRA and CDR2 YSYEKL. The CDR3 loop spans 16 amino acids. Trimming stripped 1 base from V and 2 bases from J, with 14 bases between. The CDR3 sequence: CASSQVGQVQNYGYTF. The CDR3 DNA follows: TGCGCCAGCAGCCAAGTAGGGCAGGTCCAAAACTATGGCTACACCTTC.

This clonotype was recorded many times. The CDR3, as DNA: TGCAGCGGGGGACAGGGCCACAATGAGCAGTTCTTC. Residues: CSGGQGHNEQFF. The chain employs TRBV29-1 and TRBJ2-1, with 9 bases fitting TRBD1. This CDR3 has 12 residues. Germline loops: CDR1 SQVTM, CDR2 ANQGSEA. J gave up 5 bases and V 7 bases, and 3 bases lay outside the gene matches.